The clone carrying this TCR beta chain has a count of ten or more. Its antigen remains unknown. The sample comes from a study of CD8 T cells in ankylosing spondylitis. Notes on the study in general: Significantly higher representation of disease-linked clones was reported for matched ankylosing spondylitis synovial fluid. The study identified a TCR beta motif of roughly eight highly homologous variants that appeared characteristic of ankylosing spondylitis blood.

Quantitative 5'-RACE with molecular barcodes generated TCR beta libraries. TCRdb re-called the 5' RACE reads through MiXCR, storing one row per CDR3 protein. The sample consists of about 540,000 distinct CDR3 sequences, roughly 13% of them appearing once. This CDR3 has 16 amino acids. Germline V CDR1 and CDR2: MNHNS, SASEGT. V gave up 4 bases and J gave up 5 bases; unmatched junction bases: 11. J is TRBJ2-1 and V is TRBV6-1, with 7 bases that match TRBD1. Source material: blood, either unsorted or a sorted T cell fraction (not recorded which). This TCR came from a male donor with ankylosing spondylitis. In nucleotides, the CDR3 is TGTGCCAGCAGTGGCCTCCGGGACAGCCACCACAATGAGCAGTTCTTC. It specifies CASSGLRDSHHNEQFF.